Listed below are T cell receptor beta chains from one sample, sequenced in a study of blood T cell repertoires in COVID-19. Using immunoSEQ multiplex PCR, the repertoire was profiled, and TCRdb retains in-frame clones only, with some absent. The sample has approximately 93,000 clones; 87% are singletons. Material: peripheral blood. The source is a human donor in a cohort sampled during active COVID-19. CDR3s include the opening cysteine and the closing phenylalanine or tryptophan. Each record gives: V gene, J gene, D gene, CDR3 protein, CDR3 DNA. A D gene is named only where the DNA matches it firmly.

v_gene: TRBV2; j_gene: TRBJ2-7; d_gene: .; CDR3aa: CASSETSYEQYF; CDR3nt: TGTGCCAGCAGTGAAACCAGCTACGAGCAGTACTTC
v_gene: TRBV18; j_gene: TRBJ2-1; d_gene: TRBD2; CDR3aa: CASSSPGLAVNEQFF; CDR3nt: TGTGCCAGCTCAAGCCCGGGACTAGCGGTTAATGAGCAGTTCTTC
v_gene: TRBV10-2; j_gene: TRBJ1-5; d_gene: .; CDR3aa: CASSENGAGQPQHF; CDR3nt: TGCGCCAGCAGTGAGAATGGGGCCGGACAGCCCCAGCATTTT
v_gene: TRBV11-2; j_gene: TRBJ2-3; d_gene: .; CDR3aa: CASSSNRGGRTDTQYF; CDR3nt: TGTGCCAGCAGCTCTAACAGGGGGGGTCGCACAGATACGCAGTATTTT
v_gene: TRBV28; j_gene: TRBJ2-4; d_gene: .; CDR3aa: CASSFPGLLKFLAKNIQYF; CDR3nt: TGTGCCAGCAGTTTCCCGGGACTCCTAAAGTTTTTAGCCAAAAACATTCAGTACTTC
v_gene: TRBV5-5; j_gene: TRBJ1-4; d_gene: .; CDR3aa: CASSFVIQATNEKLFF; CDR3nt: TGTGCCAGCAGCTTCGTCATCCAGGCAACTAATGAAAAACTGTTTTTT
v_gene: TRBV28; j_gene: TRBJ1-2; d_gene: TRBD1; CDR3aa: CASSLDRGYGYTF; CDR3nt: TGTGCCAGCAGTTTGGACAGGGGGTATGGCTACACCTTC
v_gene: TRBV30; j_gene: TRBJ1-2; d_gene: TRBD1; CDR3aa: CAGGQNYGYTF; CDR3nt: TGTGCCGGGGGACAGAACTATGGCTACACCTTC
v_gene: TRBV9; j_gene: TRBJ2-3; d_gene: TRBD1; CDR3aa: CASSFQPGQESGTQYF; CDR3nt: TGTGCCAGCAGCTTCCAACCGGGACAGGAGAGTGGTACGCAGTATTTT
v_gene: TRBV9; j_gene: TRBJ2-2; d_gene: TRBD2; CDR3aa: CASSVGGLAGMNTGELFF; CDR3nt: TGTGCCAGCAGCGTAGGGGGGTTAGCGGGGATGAACACCGGGGAGCTGTTTTTT
v_gene: TRBV5-1; j_gene: TRBJ2-5; d_gene: .; CDR3aa: CASSQRHTGETQYF; CDR3nt: TGCGCCAGCAGCCAACGACATACAGGAGAGACCCAGTACTTC
v_gene: TRBV27; j_gene: TRBJ2-7; d_gene: TRBD1; CDR3aa: CASSYTGTGFYEQYF; CDR3nt: TGTGCCAGCAGTTATACCGGGACAGGTTTCTACGAGCAGTACTTC
v_gene: TRBV4-2; j_gene: TRBJ2-1; d_gene: TRBD2; CDR3aa: CASSSHSTSGSWDEQFF; CDR3nt: TGTGCCAGCAGCTCCCACTCCACTAGCGGGAGTTGGGATGAGCAGTTCTTC
v_gene: TRBV30; j_gene: TRBJ1-6; d_gene: .; CDR3aa: CAWKEGATGSNSPLHF; CDR3nt: TGTGCCTGGAAGGAAGGGGCGACAGGCTCAAATTCACCCCTCCACTTT